The clone carrying this TCR beta chain was counted ten times or more. Its antigen is unknown. It was RNA transcripts that yielded the amplified TCR beta CDR3 regions. Initially, a first-round RT-PCR of the TCR CDR3 employed the HTBI primer set. TCRdb recomputed calls from the multiplex PCR reads with MiXCR, one row per CDR3 protein. The table has approximately 640,000 distinct CDR3 sequences, approximately 42% seen once. This record belongs to a study of T cells in Graves' hyperthyroidism and ophthalmopathy. General observations from the study: Ophthalmopathy could be told apart from stable hyperthyroidism with a 13 V-J model. The model forecast ophthalmopathy, anticipating it by a median about 7 months before onset.

This CDR3 comprises 15 residues. The V gene lost 2 bases and the J gene lost 2 bases, with 10 bases spanning the gap. Germline V lookup: CDR1 SEHNR, CDR2 FQNEAQ (reference sequence). The TCR comes from an adult man with Graves' disease, either hyperthyroidism or ophthalmopathy (not recorded which). V usage is TRBV7-9 and J usage is TRBJ1-3, with D possibly being TRBD1 (6 bases). The sample taken for sequencing was peripheral blood or thyroid tissue (not recorded which). The CDR3 region has the DNA TGTGCCAGCAGCTTATCCGGGACAACTGGAAACACCATATATTTT. It yields the protein CASSLSGTTGNTIYF.